This T cell receptor (beta chain) was captured in a study of blood T cell repertoires in COVID-19. The wider study: Samples taken during acute and convalescent COVID-19 were collected in the United States, Italy and Spain. PBMCs, B-cell-depleted T cells, or T cells were the source of the cDNA or gDNA that made up the material.

V lost 2 bases to trimming and J lost 2 bases, with 7 bases between them. CDR1 and CDR2 from the germline V gene are SGHNT and YYREEE (reference sequence). The CDR3 has 13 amino acids. Authors' processing steps: For nucleated cells, counts were estimated from reference gene primer amplification. Sequencing was performed with immunoSEQ multiplex PCR; in TCRdb, only in-frame clones are kept and a portion is missing. V and J calls and clone size are copied from that table; D and trimming were computed from the DNA. The table includes under 300,000 clones, approximately 87% detected once. While infection was still active, Seattle patients were enrolled and then followed longitudinally.

The receptor was derived from a woman aged 25 to 39 with COVID-19, enrolled during active disease. Material: peripheral blood. This chain links TRBV5-4 with TRBJ2-5; no reliable D call. The CDR3 is CASSLTQQETQYF. CDR3 nucleotide sequence: TGTGCCAGCAGCTTAACGCAGCAAGAGACCCAGTACTTC.